These 17 T cell receptor beta chains originate from one sample sequenced in a study of beta chain features in type 1 diabetes (dated by TCRdb to about 2018). The library came from the immunoSEQ multiplex PCR assay. The High Capacity cDNA Reverse Transcription Kit was used to reverse transcribe all of the isolated RNA, meaning that expressed TCRB transcripts were what got sequenced. Held by TCRdb, this immuneACCESS table contains in-frame sequences only and omits some clones. Under half of the omission traces to an unresolved V gene where checked; the cause of the rest is unknown. Within this sample are 310,000 or so clones, with over 7% of them counted one time only. The leading ten clones occupy approximately 1% of the sample. No antigens are known for them. Broad study findings and their caveats: A moderate but significant shortening of TCRB CDR3 length was observed in type 1 diabetes patients in all four CD4+ subsets.

The sample consisted of central memory CD4+ T cells from blood. These receptors originate from a man under 40 with type 1 diabetes.

This clone occurred a few times. An end of the junction differs from the germline gene, which may be a read error. The chain employs TRBV5-1 and TRBJ1-1, with D possibly TRBD1 on 6 matching bases. The length of the CDR3 is 15 residues. Per the germline V gene, CDR1 is SGHRS and CDR2 is YFSETQ. CDR3 bases: TGCGCCAGCAGCGTGGACAGCTTCCCGAACGCTGAAGCTTTCTTT. As protein: CASSVDSFPNAEAFF. The whole variable domain, filled in from reference TRBV5-1 and TRBJ1-1, reads KAGVTQTPRYLIKTRGQQVTLSCSPISGHRSVSWYQQTPGQGLQFLFEYFSETQRNKGNFPGRFSGRQFSNSRSEMNVSTLELGDSALYLCASSVDSFPNAEAFFGQGTRLTVV.

The rearrangement links TRBV6-6 to TRBJ2-1; possible D gene TRBD1, 5 bases. The CDR3 extends over 16 amino acids. Germline CDR1 and CDR2: MNHNY and SVGAGI (reference sequence). The germline V and J ends were trimmed by 4 bases and 7 bases, with 20 bases remaining between them. CDR3: CASSSRQGSFGNEQFF. In nucleotides, the CDR3 is TGTGCCAGCAGTTCGCGGCAGGGATCCTTTGGGAATGAGCAGTTCTTC.

The sample holds a few counts of this clone. The genes are TRBV7-9 and TRBJ2-3; 12 bases agree with TRBD2. Trimming took 5 bases from V and 8 from J; bases not matched to a gene: 5. The CDR3 has 14 amino acids. Per the germline V gene, CDR1 is SEHNR and CDR2 is FQNEAQ (reference sequence). CDR3 in amino acids: CASSRLAGAGTQYF. CDR3 in DNA: TGTGCCAGCAGCAGACTAGCGGGGGCCGGTACGCAGTATTTT.

The chain combines TRBV11-2 with TRBJ2-5; 8 nucleotides line up with TRBD1. After removal of 1 base from V and 3 bases from J, the junction contained 10 bases not matched to a gene. In germline, CDR1 is SGHAT, CDR2 FQNNGV. This CDR3 has 17 residues. In DNA, the CDR3 is TGTGCCAGCAGCTTAGGTTACGGACAGGGAATCAAAGAGACCCAGTACTTC. Encoded protein: CASSLGYGQGIKETQYF.

CDR3 nucleotides: TGCGCCAGCATGATGACAGGGGACACTGAAGCTTTCTTT. It specifies CASMMTGDTEAFF. The chain employs TRBV10-2 and TRBJ1-1; 8 bases fit TRBD1. CDR1 WSHSY and CDR2 SAAADI come from the germline V gene. Unmatched junction bases numbered 4, after V lost 7 bases and J lost 3 bases. This CDR3 contains 13 residues.

The V call is TRBV30, the J call TRBJ1-1, with 7 nucleotides matching TRBD1. Per germline, CDR1 GTSNPN and CDR2 SVGIG (reference sequence). V shed 4 bases, J shed 0 bases, and the junction held 5 bases outside the gene matches. This CDR3 region has 14 residues. The chain's CDR3 is CAWTTTGVNTEAFF. As DNA, the CDR3 is TGTGCCTGGACCACTACAGGGGTGAACACTGAAGCTTTCTTT.

The chain employs TRBV4-1 and TRBJ2-7; 8 bases are shared with TRBD1. The CDR3 sequence is 17 residues long. V gave up 3 bases and J gave up 7 bases; unmatched junction bases: 17. Per the germline V gene, CDR1 is MGHRA and CDR2 is YSYEKL. The chain's CDR3 is CASSHEMGQAGGPEQYF. In nucleotides, the CDR3 is TGCGCCAGCAGCCATGAAATGGGACAGGCCGGTGGACCTGAGCAGTACTTC.

This clone has at least ten counts. This sample includes further DNA sequences coding for the same CDR3. The V gene is TRBV7-2, the J gene TRBJ2-3, with 10 nucleotides matching TRBD2. With V trimmed by 6 bases and J by 1 base, 7 bases remained unmatched. Germline loops: CDR1 SGHTA, CDR2 FQGNSA. The CDR3 runs to 16 residues. The CDR3 bases are TGTGCCAGCAGTTTATTGCTAGCGGGGGGCACAGATACGCAGTATTTT. As protein: CASSLLLAGGTDTQYF. Full variable domain (missing parts from reference TRBV7-2 and TRBJ2-3): GAGVSQSPSNKVTEKGKDVELRCDPISGHTALYWYRQSLGQGLEFLIYFQGNSAPDKSGLPSDRFSAERTGGSVSTLTIQRTQQEDSAVYLCASSLLLAGGTDTQYFGPGTRLTVL.

This clone was seen a few times. V and J are TRBV6-5 and TRBJ1-6, with 7 bases fitting TRBD1. J was trimmed by 9 bases and V by 6 bases; bases with no gene match: 8. The CDR3 runs 14 residues. The germline CDR1 and CDR2 sequences are MNHEY and SVGAGI. The CDR3 here is CASRDDRASSPLHF. As DNA, the CDR3 is TGTGCCAGCAGAGACGACAGGGCGAGTTCACCCCTCCACTTT.

This clone was picked up a small number of times. The chain combines TRBV7-2 with TRBJ2-5; 8 nucleotides match TRBD2. J gave up 4 bases and V 3 bases, and 4 bases lay outside the gene matches. Per the germline V gene, CDR1 is SGHTA and CDR2 is FQGNSA. The length of the CDR3 is 14 residues. CDR3 nucleotide sequence: TGTGCCAGCAGCTTGTCGGGGGGGCTAGAGACCCAGTACTTC. Translation: CASSLSGGLETQYF. The complete variable domain, with remaining parts taken from reference TRBV7-2 and TRBJ2-5, reads GAGVSQSPSNKVTEKGKDVELRCDPISGHTALYWYRQSLGQGLEFLIYFQGNSAPDKSGLPSDRFSAERTGGSVSTLTIQRTQQEDSAVYLCASSLSGGLETQYFGPGTRLLVL.

J is TRBJ1-1 and V is TRBV29-1, with TRBD1 matching 9 bases. Unmatched junction bases numbered 11, after V lost 5 bases and J lost 10 bases. Germline V gene sequence: CDR1 SQVTM, CDR2 ANQGSEA. CDR3 length equals 13 residues. CDR3 DNA: TGCAGCGTTAACGACAGGGGGTCAGATCGAGCTTTCTTT. Amino acid sequence: CSVNDRGSDRAFF.

This clone was counted only a few times. V and J are TRBV29-1 and TRBJ1-3; TRBD1 agrees at 8 bases. Germline CDR1 reads SQVTM; CDR2 reads ANQGSEA. Trimming at V came to 6 bases and at J to 6 bases, leaving 4 bases not matched to a gene. The CDR3 extends over 12 amino acids. As DNA, the CDR3 is TGCAGCGTCGACAGGGGCCAAAACACCATATATTTT. Translating it yields CSVDRGQNTIYF.

This clone has more than one count but fewer than ten. One end of the junction does not line up with germline, which may come from a read error. The DNA for the CDR3 is TGTGCTAGCAGCAACAGGGGTGATGGTACAGATACGCAGTATTTT. Translating gives CASSNRGDGTDTQYF. The rearrangement uses TRBV7-7 and TRBJ2-3; 7 bases fit TRBD1. CDR3 length: 15 amino acids. Germline V gene data show CDR1 as SSHAT and CDR2 as FNYEAQ (reference sequence).

This clone was found a few times. The V call is TRBV5-1, the J call TRBJ2-5; 7 nucleotides agree with TRBD1. The V gene end was trimmed by 0 bases and the J gene end by 11 bases; junction bases not matched to a gene: 7. Germline V lookup: CDR1 SGHRS, CDR2 YFSETQ. CDR3 length: 13 residues. The CDR3 region is CASSLEGQGEQYF. The DNA for the CDR3 is TGCGCCAGCAGCTTGGAAGGCCAGGGGGAGCAGTACTTC.

There are a few counts of this clone. The sample has other DNA sequences that encode this CDR3 too. The chain links TRBV2 to TRBJ1-5; D gene uncertain. V lost 4 bases, J lost 4 bases, and 11 bases lay in between. This CDR3 has 14 residues. The V gene's germline CDR1 is SNHLY and CDR2 FYNNEI. CDR3 nucleotides: TGTGCCAGCAGTGTTGGAGGAGGAAATCAGCCCCAGCATTTT. This sequence encodes CASSVGGGNQPQHF.

This clone appeared a few times. The rearrangement uses TRBV7-2 and TRBJ2-5; tentative D call: TRBD2 (6 bases). The DNA end favors TRBJ2-7, so the J call may be wrong. The CDR3 sequence is 17 residues long. Germline CDR1 and CDR2: SGHTA and FQGNSA. The CDR3 DNA reads TGTGCCAGCAGCTTAAGTTCCGGGGGTGGAGGTACCTACGAGCAGTACTTC. This sequence encodes CASSLSSGGGGTYEQYF.

The chain's CDR3 is CASSGRNYEQYF. Here the CDR3 DNA reads TGTGCCAGCAGTGGACGGAACTACGAGCAGTACTTC. The chain is built from TRBV27 and TRBJ2-7; D gene unclear. Germline V gene data show CDR1 as MNHEY and CDR2 as SMNVEV (reference sequence). The CDR3 loop spans 12 amino acids. Trimming took 5 bases from V and 3 from J, leaving 8 bases between them.